This TCR beta chain was obtained from a study of OX40 agonist ivuxolimab in advanced cancers. Clones were read by immunoSEQ multiplex PCR, and TCRdb kept only the in-frame ones, dropping some. The table lists about 64,000 clones, about 86% of them singletons. With 8 bases removed from V and 1 base from J, the gap between germline ends came to 17 bases. Germline-derived CDR1 and CDR2 are SNHLY and FYNNEI. The CDR3 consists of 15 residues. This receptor was taken from an adult with an advanced solid tumor such as melanoma, head and neck, liver or kidney cancer. This specimen consisted of CD4+ or CD8+ T cells sorted from blood, obtained in a trial of the OX40 agonist ivuxolimab. The chain couples TRBV2 to TRBJ1-1, with D perhaps matching TRBD1 (6 bases). The CDR3 coding sequence is TGTGCCAGCGCGGACAGCATCATAGGGAACACTGAAGCTTTCTTT. Translating gives CASADSIIGNTEAFF.